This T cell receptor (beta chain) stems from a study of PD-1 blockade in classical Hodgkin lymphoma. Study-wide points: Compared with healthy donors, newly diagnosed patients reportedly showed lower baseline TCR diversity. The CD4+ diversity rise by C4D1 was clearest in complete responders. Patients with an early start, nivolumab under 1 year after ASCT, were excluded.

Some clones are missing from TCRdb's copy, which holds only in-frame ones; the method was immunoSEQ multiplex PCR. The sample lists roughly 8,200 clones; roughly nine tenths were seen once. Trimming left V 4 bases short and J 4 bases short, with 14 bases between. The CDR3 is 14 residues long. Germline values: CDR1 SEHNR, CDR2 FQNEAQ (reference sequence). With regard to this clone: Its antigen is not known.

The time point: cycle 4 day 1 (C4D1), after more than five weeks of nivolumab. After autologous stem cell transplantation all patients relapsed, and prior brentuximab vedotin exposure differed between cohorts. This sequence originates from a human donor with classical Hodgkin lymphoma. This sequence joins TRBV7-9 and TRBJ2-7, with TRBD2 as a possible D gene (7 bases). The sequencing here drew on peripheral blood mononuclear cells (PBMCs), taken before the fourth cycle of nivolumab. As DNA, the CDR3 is TGTGCCAGCAGCTCCTCCGGGGGGCCATACGAGCAGTACTTC. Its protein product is CASSSSGGPYEQYF.